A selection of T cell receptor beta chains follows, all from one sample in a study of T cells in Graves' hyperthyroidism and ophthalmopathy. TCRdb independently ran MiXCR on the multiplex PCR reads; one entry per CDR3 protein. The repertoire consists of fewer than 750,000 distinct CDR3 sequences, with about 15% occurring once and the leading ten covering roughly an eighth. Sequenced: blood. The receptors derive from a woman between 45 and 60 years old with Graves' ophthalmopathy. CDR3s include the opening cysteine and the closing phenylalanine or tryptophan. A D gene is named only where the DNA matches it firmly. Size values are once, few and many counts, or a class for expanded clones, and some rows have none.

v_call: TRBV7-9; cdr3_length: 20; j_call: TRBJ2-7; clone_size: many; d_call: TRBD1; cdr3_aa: CASRSYLPAARQGLAYEQYF; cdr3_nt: TGTGCCAGCAGATCTTATCTTCCAGCGGCGCGACAGGGGCTGGCCTACGAGCAGTACTTC
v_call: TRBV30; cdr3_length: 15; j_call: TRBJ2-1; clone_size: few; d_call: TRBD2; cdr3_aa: CAWIRTSGKYNEQFF; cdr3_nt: TGTGCCTGGATTAGGACTAGCGGAAAATACAATGAGCAGTTCTTC
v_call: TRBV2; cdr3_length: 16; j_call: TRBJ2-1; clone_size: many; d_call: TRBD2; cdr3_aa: CASSEGTSGSTNEQFF; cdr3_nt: TGTGCCAGCAGTGAAGGGACTAGCGGGAGCACCAATGAGCAGTTCTTC
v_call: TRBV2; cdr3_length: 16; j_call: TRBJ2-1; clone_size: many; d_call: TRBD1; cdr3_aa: CASRGDSSSSYNEQFF; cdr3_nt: TGTGCCAGCAGAGGGGACAGCTCAAGCTCCTACAATGAGCAGTTCTTC
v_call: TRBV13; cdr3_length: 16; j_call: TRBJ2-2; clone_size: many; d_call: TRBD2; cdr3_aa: CASSLLLAESTGELFF; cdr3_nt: TGTGCCAGCAGCTTATTACTAGCGGAGAGCACCGGGGAGCTGTTTTTT
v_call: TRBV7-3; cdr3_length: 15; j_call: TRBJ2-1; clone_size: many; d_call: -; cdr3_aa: CASSPPGTTINEQFF; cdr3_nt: TGTGCCAGCAGCCCACCGGGAACGACGATTAATGAGCAGTTCTTC
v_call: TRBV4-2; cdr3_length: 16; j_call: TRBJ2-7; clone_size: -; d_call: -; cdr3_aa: CASSQELRDLVYEQYF; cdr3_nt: TGTGCCAGCAGCCAAGAGTTACGGGACTTAGTCTACGAGCAGTACTTC
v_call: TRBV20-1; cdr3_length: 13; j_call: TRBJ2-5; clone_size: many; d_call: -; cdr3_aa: CSARRTDQETQYF; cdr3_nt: TGCAGTGCCCGAAGGACAGACCAAGAGACCCAGTACTTC
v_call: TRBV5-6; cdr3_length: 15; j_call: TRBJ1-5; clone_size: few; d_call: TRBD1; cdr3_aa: CASSLGTGTVGPQHF; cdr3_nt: TGTGCCAGCAGCTTAGGAACAGGGACAGTTGGGCCCCAGCATTTT
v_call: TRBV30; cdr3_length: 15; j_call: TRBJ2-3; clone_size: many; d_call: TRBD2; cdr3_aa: CAWSTSGVRTDTQYF; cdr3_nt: TGTGCCTGGTCGACTAGCGGGGTCCGCACAGATACGCAGTATTTT
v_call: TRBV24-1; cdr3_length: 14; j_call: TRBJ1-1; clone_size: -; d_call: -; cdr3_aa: CATSDLAGNTEAFF; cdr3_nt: TGTGCCACCAGTGATTTAGCCGGGAACACTGAAGCTTTCTTT
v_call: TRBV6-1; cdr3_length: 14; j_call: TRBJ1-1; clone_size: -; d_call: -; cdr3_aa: CASSEYSLNTEAFF; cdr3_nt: TGTGCCAGCAGTGAGTACAGTTTGAACACTGAAGCTTTCTTT
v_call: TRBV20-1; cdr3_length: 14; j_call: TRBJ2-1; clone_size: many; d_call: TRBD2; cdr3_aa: CSASTGTSGNEQFF; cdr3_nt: TGCAGTGCTAGCACCGGGACTAGCGGCAATGAGCAGTTCTTC
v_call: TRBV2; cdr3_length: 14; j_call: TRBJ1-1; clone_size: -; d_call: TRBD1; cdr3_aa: CASHNSGRGLEAFF; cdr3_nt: TGTGCCAGCCATAATTCTGGCAGGGGGCTTGAAGCTTTCTTT
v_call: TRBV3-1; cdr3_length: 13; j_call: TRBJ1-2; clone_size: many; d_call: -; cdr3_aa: CASSQGQAGGYTF; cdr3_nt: TGTGCCAGCAGCCAAGGTCAGGCAGGTGGCTACACCTTC
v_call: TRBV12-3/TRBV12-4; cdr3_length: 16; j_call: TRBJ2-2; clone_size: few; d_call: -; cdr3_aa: CASLQPGPSIPGELFF; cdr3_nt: TGTGCCAGCCTACAACCGGGACCCTCGATACCCGGGGAGCTGTTTTTT
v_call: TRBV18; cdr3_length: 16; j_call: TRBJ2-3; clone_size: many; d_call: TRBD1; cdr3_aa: CASSPLPDRVSDTQYF; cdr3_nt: TGTGCCAGCTCACCACTCCCGGACAGGGTCTCAGATACGCAGTATTTT
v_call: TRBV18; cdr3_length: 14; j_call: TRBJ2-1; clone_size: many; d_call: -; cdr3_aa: CASSPPRADNEQFF; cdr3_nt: TGTGCCAGCTCACCACCCCGGGCGGACAATGAGCAGTTCTTC
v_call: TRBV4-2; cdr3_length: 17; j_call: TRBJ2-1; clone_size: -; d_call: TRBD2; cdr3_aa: CASSQEGASGIAGEQFF; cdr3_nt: TGTGCCAGCAGCCAAGAAGGGGCTAGCGGGATAGCTGGAGAGCAGTTCTTC
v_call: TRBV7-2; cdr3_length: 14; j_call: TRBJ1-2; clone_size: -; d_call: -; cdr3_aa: CASSSSLSGAGYTF; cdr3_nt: TGTGCCAGCAGCTCTAGTTTATCGGGAGCTGGCTACACCTTC
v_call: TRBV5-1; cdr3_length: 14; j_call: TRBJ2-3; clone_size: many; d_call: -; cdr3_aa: CASSVATSTDTQYF; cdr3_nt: TGCGCCAGCAGTGTCGCGACTAGCACAGATACGCAGTATTTT
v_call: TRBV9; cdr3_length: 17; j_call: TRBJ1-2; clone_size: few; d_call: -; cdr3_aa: CASSVPGRLESNYGYTF; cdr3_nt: TGTGCCAGCAGCGTACCGGGACGACTCGAATCTAACTATGGCTACACCTTC
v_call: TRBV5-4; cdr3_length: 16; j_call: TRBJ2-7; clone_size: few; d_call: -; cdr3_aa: CASSFSLSQRTYEQYF; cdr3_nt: TGTGCCAGCAGCTTCAGTCTGTCCCAAAGAACTTACGAGCAGTACTTC
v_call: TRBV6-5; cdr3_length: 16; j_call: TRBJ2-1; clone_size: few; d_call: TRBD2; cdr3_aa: CASSYSMRLAGAEQFF; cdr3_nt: TGTGCCAGCAGTTACAGTATGAGACTAGCGGGAGCTGAGCAGTTCTTC
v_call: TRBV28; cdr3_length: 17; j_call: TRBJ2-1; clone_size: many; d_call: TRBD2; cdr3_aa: CASSLYPAGEVYNEQFF; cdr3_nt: TGTGCCAGCAGTTTATATCCCGCGGGAGAGGTATACAATGAGCAGTTCTTC
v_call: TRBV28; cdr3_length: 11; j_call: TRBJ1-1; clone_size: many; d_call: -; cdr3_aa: CASSLEGEAFF; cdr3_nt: TGTGCCAGCAGTTTGGAGGGAGAAGCTTTCTTT
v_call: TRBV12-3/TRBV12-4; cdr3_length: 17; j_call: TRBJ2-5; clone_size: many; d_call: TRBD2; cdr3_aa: CASSFFDPSGQQETQYF; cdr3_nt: TGTGCCAGCAGTTTTTTCGATCCTAGCGGGCAACAAGAGACCCAGTACTTC
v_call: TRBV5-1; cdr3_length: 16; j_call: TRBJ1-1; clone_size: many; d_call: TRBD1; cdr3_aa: CASSLDRGSSRTEAFF; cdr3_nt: TGCGCCAGCAGCTTGGACAGGGGGTCTTCGAGGACTGAAGCTTTCTTT
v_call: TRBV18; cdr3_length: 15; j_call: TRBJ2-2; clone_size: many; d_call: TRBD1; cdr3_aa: CASQNRDRATGELFF; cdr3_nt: TGTGCCAGCCAAAACCGAGACAGGGCTACCGGGGAGCTGTTTTTT
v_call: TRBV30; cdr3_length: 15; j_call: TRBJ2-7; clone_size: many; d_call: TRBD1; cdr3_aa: CAWSEGAVPGYEQYF; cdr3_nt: TGTGCCTGGAGTGAGGGGGCAGTGCCGGGCTACGAGCAGTACTTC
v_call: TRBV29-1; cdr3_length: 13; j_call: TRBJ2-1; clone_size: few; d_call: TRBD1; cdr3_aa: CSVSGQGTNEQFF; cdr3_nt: TGCAGCGTATCGGGACAGGGGACCAATGAGCAGTTCTTC
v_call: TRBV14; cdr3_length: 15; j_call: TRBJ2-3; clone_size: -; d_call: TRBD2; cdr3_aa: CASSPPGLALNTQYF; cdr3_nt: TGTGCCAGCAGCCCTCCGGGACTAGCCCTTAATACGCAGTATTTT
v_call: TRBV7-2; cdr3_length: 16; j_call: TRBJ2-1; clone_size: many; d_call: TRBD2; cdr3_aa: CASSSVLAGGYNEQFF; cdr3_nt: TGTGCCAGCAGCTCCGTCCTAGCGGGAGGATACAATGAGCAGTTCTTC
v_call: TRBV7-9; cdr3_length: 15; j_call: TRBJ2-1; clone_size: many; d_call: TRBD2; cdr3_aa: CASRLAGGENNEQFF; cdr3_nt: TGTGCCAGCAGATTAGCGGGAGGGGAAAACAATGAGCAGTTCTTC
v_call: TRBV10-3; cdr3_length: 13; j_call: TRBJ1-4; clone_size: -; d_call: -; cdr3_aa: CAISDRLEEKLFF; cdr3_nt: TGTGCCATCAGTGATAGGTTAGAAGAAAAACTGTTTTTT
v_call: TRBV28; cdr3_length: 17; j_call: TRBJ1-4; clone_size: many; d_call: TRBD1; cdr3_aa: CASSSSLRGPGNEKLFF; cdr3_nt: TGTGCCAGCAGTTCATCCTTGAGGGGGCCGGGTAATGAAAAACTGTTTTTT
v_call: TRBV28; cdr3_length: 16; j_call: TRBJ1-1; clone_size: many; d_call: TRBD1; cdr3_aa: CASSLLPTGAVTEAFF; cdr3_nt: TGTGCCAGCAGTTTACTCCCGACAGGGGCCGTCACTGAAGCTTTCTTT
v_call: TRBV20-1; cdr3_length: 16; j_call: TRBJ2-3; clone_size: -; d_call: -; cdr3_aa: CSARPLVLGITDTQYF; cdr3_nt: TGCAGTGCTAGACCTCTCGTTCTGGGGATCACAGATACGCAGTATTTT
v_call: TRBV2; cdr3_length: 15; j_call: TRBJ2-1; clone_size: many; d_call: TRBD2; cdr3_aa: CASRLTSGIYNEQFF; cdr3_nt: TGTGCCAGCAGGCTAACTAGCGGGATCTACAATGAGCAGTTCTTC
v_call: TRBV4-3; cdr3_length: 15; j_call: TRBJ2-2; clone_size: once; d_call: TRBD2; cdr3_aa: CASGPGLGGGRELFF; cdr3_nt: TGCGCCAGCGGTCCGGGACTAGGGGGGGGCCGGGAGCTGTTTTTT
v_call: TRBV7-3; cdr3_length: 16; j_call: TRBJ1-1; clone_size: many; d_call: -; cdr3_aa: CASSSVGAGMGTEAFF; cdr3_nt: TGTGCCAGCAGCTCGGTCGGGGCAGGGATGGGCACTGAAGCTTTCTTT
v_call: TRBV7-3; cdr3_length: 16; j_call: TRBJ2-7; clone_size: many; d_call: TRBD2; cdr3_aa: CASSLGPTSGREEQYF; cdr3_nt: TGTGCCAGCAGCTTAGGGCCGACTAGCGGGAGAGAGGAGCAGTACTTC
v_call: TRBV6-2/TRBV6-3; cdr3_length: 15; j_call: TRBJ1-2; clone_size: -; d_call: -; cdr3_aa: CASLNGNRDGDGYTF; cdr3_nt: TGTGCCAGCCTTAACGGAAACAGGGATGGTGATGGCTACACCTTC
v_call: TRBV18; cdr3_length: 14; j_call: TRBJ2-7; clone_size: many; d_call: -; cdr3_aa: CASSPGTLKGEQYF; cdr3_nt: TGTGCCAGCTCACCCGGGACATTGAAAGGCGAGCAGTACTTC
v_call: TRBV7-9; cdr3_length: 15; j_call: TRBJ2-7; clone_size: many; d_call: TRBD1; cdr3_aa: CASSSTTGLSYEQYF; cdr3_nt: TGTGCCAGCAGCTCCACGACAGGGCTATCCTACGAGCAGTACTTC
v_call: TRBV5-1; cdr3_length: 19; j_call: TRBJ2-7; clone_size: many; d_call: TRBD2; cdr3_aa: CASSLDPSGRAVLTGEQYF; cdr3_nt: TGCGCCAGCAGCTTGGATCCTAGCGGGAGGGCCGTCTTAACCGGCGAGCAGTACTTC
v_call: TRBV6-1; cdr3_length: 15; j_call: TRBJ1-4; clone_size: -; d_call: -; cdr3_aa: CASSEFGLTNEKLFF; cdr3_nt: TGTGCCAGCAGTGAATTCGGGTTAACTAATGAAAAACTGTTTTTT
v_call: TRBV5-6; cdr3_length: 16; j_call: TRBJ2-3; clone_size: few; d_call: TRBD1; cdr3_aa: CASSLMPGTGTDTQYF; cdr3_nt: TGTGCCAGCAGCTTAATGCCCGGGACAGGCACAGATACGCAGTATTTT
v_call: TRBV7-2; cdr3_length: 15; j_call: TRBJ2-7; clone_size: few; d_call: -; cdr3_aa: CASSPNRDKTYEQYF; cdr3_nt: TGTGCCAGCAGCCCTAACCGGGACAAAACCTACGAGCAGTACTTC
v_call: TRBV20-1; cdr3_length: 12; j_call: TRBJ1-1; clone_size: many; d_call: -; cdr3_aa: CSASRRGTEAFF; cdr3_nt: TGCAGTGCTAGCCGGAGGGGCACTGAAGCTTTCTTT
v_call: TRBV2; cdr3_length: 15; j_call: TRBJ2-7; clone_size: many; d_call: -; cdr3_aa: CASSEEWMSSYEQYF; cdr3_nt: TGTGCCAGCAGTGAAGAGTGGATGAGCTCCTACGAGCAGTACTTC
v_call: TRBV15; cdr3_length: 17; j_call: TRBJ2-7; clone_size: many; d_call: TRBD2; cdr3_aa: CATSRVPLAGEFREQYF; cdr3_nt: TGTGCCACCAGCAGAGTGCCACTAGCGGGAGAGTTTCGCGAGCAGTACTTC
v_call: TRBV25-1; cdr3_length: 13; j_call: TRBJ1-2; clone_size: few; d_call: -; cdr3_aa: CASSEPGSRRYTF; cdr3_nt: TGTGCCAGCAGTGAACCCGGGTCCCGACGCTACACCTTC
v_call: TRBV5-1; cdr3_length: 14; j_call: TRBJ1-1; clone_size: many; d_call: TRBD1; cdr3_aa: CASSFRDRNTEAFF; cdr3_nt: TGCGCCAGCAGCTTCCGGGACAGGAACACTGAAGCTTTCTTT
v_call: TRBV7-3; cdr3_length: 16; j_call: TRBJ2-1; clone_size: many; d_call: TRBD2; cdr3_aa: CASSLTLAGGPNEQFF; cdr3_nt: TGTGCCAGCAGCTTAACCCTAGCGGGAGGGCCCAATGAGCAGTTCTTC
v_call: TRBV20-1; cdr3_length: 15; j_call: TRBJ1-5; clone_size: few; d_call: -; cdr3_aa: CSAKVQGNGNQPQHF; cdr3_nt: TGCAGTGCTAAAGTTCAGGGGAACGGCAATCAGCCCCAGCATTTT
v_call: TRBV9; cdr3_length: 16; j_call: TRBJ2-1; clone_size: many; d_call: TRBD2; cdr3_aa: CASSGTTSGPYNEQFF; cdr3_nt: TGTGCCAGCAGCGGAACCACTAGCGGGCCCTACAATGAGCAGTTCTTC
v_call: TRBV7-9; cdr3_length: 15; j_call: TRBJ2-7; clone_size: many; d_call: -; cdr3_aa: CASSPRGDLSVKQYF; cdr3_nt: TGTGCCAGCAGCCCCAGGGGCGACCTATCAGTGAAGCAGTACTTC
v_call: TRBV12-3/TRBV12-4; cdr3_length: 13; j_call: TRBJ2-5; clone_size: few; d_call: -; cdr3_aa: CASSSHSQETQYF; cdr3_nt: TGTGCCAGCAGTTCCCACAGCCAAGAGACCCAGTACTTC